This T cell receptor (beta chain) was sequenced during a study of blood T cell repertoires in COVID-19. For the study at large: COVID-19 samples, acute and convalescent, were from the United States, Italy and Spain. PBMCs, B-cell-depleted T cells, or T cells provided the cDNA or gDNA that made up the material.

This CDR3 is 13 amino acids long. V lost 1 base, J lost 4 bases, and 7 bases lay in between. Per the germline V gene, CDR1 is SGHTA and CDR2 is FQGTGA. Original data processing: The assay estimated nucleated cells by amplifying reference gene primers. Clones were read by immunoSEQ multiplex PCR, and TCRdb kept only the in-frame ones, dropping some. The DNA gave D and trimming, while V, J and clone size come from that table. The data contain more than 200,000 clones, about 83% of them singletons. This clone was recorded a few times. The J gene is TRBJ1-2, the V gene TRBV7-3; perhaps TRBD1 as D (6 bases). The receptor comes from a man in his forties with active or convalescent COVID-19. Material: peripheral blood. CDR3: CASSLIGGYGYTF. DNA of the CDR3: TGTGCCAGCAGCTTAATAGGGGGCTATGGCTACACCTTC.